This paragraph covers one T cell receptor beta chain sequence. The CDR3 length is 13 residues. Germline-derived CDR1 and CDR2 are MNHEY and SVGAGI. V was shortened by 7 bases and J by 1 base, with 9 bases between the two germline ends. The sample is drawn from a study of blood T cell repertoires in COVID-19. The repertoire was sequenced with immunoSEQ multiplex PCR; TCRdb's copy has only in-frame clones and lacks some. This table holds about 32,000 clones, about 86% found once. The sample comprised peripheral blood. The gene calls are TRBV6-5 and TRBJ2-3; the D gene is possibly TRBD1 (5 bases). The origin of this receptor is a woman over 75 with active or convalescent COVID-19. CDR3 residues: CASNPQGTDTQYF. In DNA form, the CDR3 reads TGTGCCAGCAACCCACAGGGCACAGATACGCAGTATTTT.